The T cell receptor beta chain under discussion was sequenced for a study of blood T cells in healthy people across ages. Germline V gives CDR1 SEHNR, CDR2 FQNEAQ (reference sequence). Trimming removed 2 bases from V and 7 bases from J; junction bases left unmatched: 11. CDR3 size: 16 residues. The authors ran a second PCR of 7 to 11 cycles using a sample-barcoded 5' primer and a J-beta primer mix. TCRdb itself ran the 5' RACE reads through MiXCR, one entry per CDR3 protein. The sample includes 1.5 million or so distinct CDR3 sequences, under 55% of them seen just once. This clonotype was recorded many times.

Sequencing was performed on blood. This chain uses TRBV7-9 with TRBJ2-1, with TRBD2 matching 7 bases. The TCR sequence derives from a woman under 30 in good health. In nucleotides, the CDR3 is TGTGCCAGCAGCTTAAAAAAGGCGGGAGTCGGAAATGAGCAGTTCTTC. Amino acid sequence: CASSLKKAGVGNEQFF.